This T cell receptor beta chain was retrieved from a study of Graves' ophthalmopathy and Graves' hyperthyroidism. Using RNA transcripts, the TCR beta CDR3 regions were amplified. First-round RT-PCR used HTBI primers; second-round multiplex PCR followed. TCRdb independently ran MiXCR on the multiplex PCR reads; one entry per CDR3 protein. The sample has about 660,000 distinct CDR3 sequences, approximately 39% seen once. Only a few counts were recorded for this clonotype. What it recognizes is unknown. Study-level points and caveats: Clonotypes were expanded in thyroid at above 0.001 frequency, and most also appeared in blood. Predictions made by the model for ophthalmopathy progression reached 70.59% sensitivity and around 72% specificity.

Ineligible for inclusion were patients with other autoimmune diseases, uncontrolled infections, pregnancy or lactation. Trimming stripped 5 bases from V and 7 bases from J, with 10 bases between. The CDR3 loop spans 12 amino acids. Germline CDR1 SGHVS, CDR2 FQNEAQ. The receptor's source is an adult man with Graves' ophthalmopathy. The chain employs TRBV7-8 and TRBJ2-3; D is uncertain. The sequenced material came from peripheral blood. CDR3 sequence (DNA): TGTGCCAGCAGCCTAGGTGGGAATACGCAGTATTTT. Protein: CASSLGGNTQYF.